This T cell receptor beta chain was recorded in a study of vaccination effects on CD4 cells after COVID-19 (dated by TCRdb to 2021 to 2024). The study in broad terms: Two doses of either the BNT162b2 or the mRNA-1273 mRNA SARS-CoV-2 vaccine were administered to participants. The study compared SARS-CoV-2 spike-specific CD4+ TCR repertoires before and after mRNA vaccination in COVID-19 convalescent patients and infection-naive vaccine recipients. The full study included fewer than eleven COVID-19 convalescent patients and a few SARS-CoV-2-naive healthy vaccine recipients. Cultures from other donors in the study were sequenced with the Oncomine TCR Beta short-read assay on an Illumina iSeq 100. Findings and caveats that apply to the study as a whole: Only a small number of convalescent patients were included, and no early post-infection timepoints were available, which limited the study. At late post-vaccination timepoints, both infection-induced and vaccine-induced clones showed marked clonal contraction, consistent with waning T cell responses. In healthy vaccine recipients, vaccine-induced clones were almost all SARS-CoV-2 mono-reactive, with only 1 of 255 being cross-reactive with common cold coronaviruses.

The cysteine opens and the phenylalanine closes a CDR3 of 17 amino acids. Only the CDR3 DNA stays, 51 bases, in frame from base 1. CDR1 KGHDR and CDR2 SFDVKD are derived from the germline V gene. Trimming accounts for 1 base at V and 4 bases at J, while the number of junction bases matched to no gene is 5. The ViraFEST assay stimulated PBMC with viral peptide pools and then used TCR sequencing to identify antigen-specific CD4+ T cell clonotypes by expansion. After roughly 11 days of culture, CD4+ T cells were isolated with the EasySep CD4+ T cell isolation kit. Healthy vaccine recipients had no prior SARS-CoV-2 infection, confirmed by negative nucleocapsid antibodies before and after vaccination. Approximately 2 million PBMC per well were cultured in IMDM with approximately 5% human AB serum, 10 IU/ml IL-2 and gentamicin, plus 10 ug/ml peptides. On days 3 and 7, half of the culture medium was replaced with fresh IL-2-containing medium. Each peptide stimulation condition was cultured in triplicate wells unless otherwise noted. Using Ficoll-Paque Plus gradient centrifugation, PBMC were separated from whole blood and then either used fresh or cryopreserved at -140C. The overlapping peptide pools covered the spike proteins of SARS-CoV-2 as well as those of the common cold coronaviruses HCoV-NL63, HCoV-OC43 and HCoV-229E. The QIAamp micro DNA kit was used to extract genomic DNA from the cultured CD4+ T cells.

Turning to this clone: Its cognate antigen has yet to be identified. Within one base of it there is no much larger clone, and no base qualities were kept.

The library was obtained by the immunoSEQ multiplex PCR assay. DNA from the cultured and isolated CD4+ T cells underwent TCR beta CDR3 sequencing. The original pipeline was this. Non-productive TCR sequences were discarded, and reads were trimmed to the CDR3 region, with only CDR3s of 7 or more amino acids retained. Antigen-specific clonotypes were identified with the MANAFEST web app by comparing expansion in peptide wells against reference cultures. To be called positive, a clone needed expansion at FDR<0.05 compared with the reference and with all other wells, an odds ratio greater than 5, and a frequency greater than 0.1% in two replicate wells. Clonotypes significantly expanded in SARS-CoV-2 spike wells and in at least one common cold coronavirus spike condition were defined as cross-reactive. CDR3 similarity was assessed by Levenshtein distance using the stringdist R package, and unrooted trees were constructed with ape in R 3.6.1. In TCRdb, the immuneACCESS table is reduced to in-frame sequences with V and J assigned. These tables do not hold every clone; where another copy was compared, an unresolved V gene accounts for under half, and the others remain unexplained. From that table come the V and J calls and clone size; the DNA was used to work out D and trimming. For this sample there are 71,000 or so clones; approximately 72% appear just once. The top ten clonotypes cover approximately 3.7% of the sample.

Material: CD4+ T cells from PBMCs cultured with HCoV-OC43 spike peptides, obtained before COVID-19 vaccination. The intended sense of this specimen's cell subset or site label: HCoV-OC43 spike overlapping peptide pool stimulation. The V and J segments used are TRBV24-1 and TRBJ2-2, with 10 junctional bases fitting TRBD1. The origin of this receptor is a human donor who received a COVID-19 vaccine. Read as DNA, the sequence is TGTGCCACCAGTGATTTAGTGGGACAGGGGACCACCGGGGAGCTGTTTTTT. This translates into CATSDLVGQGTTGELFF.